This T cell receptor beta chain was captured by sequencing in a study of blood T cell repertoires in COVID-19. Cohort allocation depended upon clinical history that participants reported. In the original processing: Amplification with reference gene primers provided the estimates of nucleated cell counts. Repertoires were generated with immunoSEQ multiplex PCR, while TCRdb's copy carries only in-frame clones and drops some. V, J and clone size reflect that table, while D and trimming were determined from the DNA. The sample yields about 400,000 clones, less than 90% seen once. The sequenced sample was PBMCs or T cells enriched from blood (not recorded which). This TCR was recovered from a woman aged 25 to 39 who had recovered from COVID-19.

The CDR3 region is CASMVLYTDTQYF. Written as DNA, the CDR3 is TGTGCCAGCATGGTACTTTACACAGATACGCAGTATTTT. The chain is built from TRBV2 and TRBJ2-3; no firm D call. The germline CDR1 and CDR2 sequences are SNHLY and FYNNEI. V gave up 7 bases and J gave up 2 bases, with 10 bases separating them. The CDR3 contains 13 residues. The entire variable domain, with the rest obtained from reference TRBV2 and TRBJ2-3, is as follows: EPEVTQTPSHQVTQMGQEVILRCVPISNHLYFYWYRQILGQKVEFLVSFYNNEISEKSEIFDDQFSVERPDGSNFTLKIRSTKLEDSAMYFCASMVLYTDTQYFGPGTRLTVL.